What follows are 12 T cell receptor beta chains derived from one specimen sequenced in a study of shared clonotypes between healthy human individuals (dated by TCRdb to about 2020). Receptor amplification or capture employed the immunoSEQ multiplex PCR assay. Sourced from immuneACCESS, this table was stored by TCRdb with only in-frame sequences that have V and J called. A share of the clones is absent; for the studies checked, an unresolved V gene accounts for under half, and the remainder has no known explanation. The sample yields approximately 810,000 clones; about 92% were counted once. Nearly 25% of the sample comes from the top ten. For the CD8 naive samples, CD45RO-negative cells were positively selected for CCR7, yielding a CD45RA+CCR7+ population from which TemRA cells were excluded. The sample was naive CD8+ T cells sorted from blood. Interpreted using the paper, the cell subset or site label stands for: CD45RA+CCR7+. The receptor source for this set is a young man in good health.

The chain employs TRBV30 and TRBJ2-6, with D perhaps assigned TRBD1 or TRBD2 (5 bases each). V dropped 2 bases and J dropped 0 bases, with 17 bases sitting between them. Looked up from germline, CDR1 is GTSNPN and CDR2 is SVGIG (reference sequence). The CDR3 is 18 amino acids. The CDR3 region is CAWSFNGGAPSGANVLTF. The CDR3 DNA is TGTGCCTGGAGTTTTAATGGGGGTGCCCCCTCTGGGGCCAACGTCCTGACTTTC.

The rearrangement joins TRBV25-1 to TRBJ1-1; D uncertain. V was clipped by 2 bases and J by 4 bases, with 11 bases between them. The length of the CDR3 is 14 residues. Germline V gives CDR1 MGHDK, CDR2 SYGVNS. CDR3 in DNA: TGTGCCAGCAGTGAAACCGCGTGGGGCACTGAAGCTTTCTTT. This codes for CASSETAWGTEAFF. Full variable domain (remainder filled in from reference TRBV25-1 and TRBJ1-1): EADIYQTPRYLVIGTGKKITLECSQTMGHDKMYWYQQDPGMELHLIHYSYGVNSTEKGDLSSESTVSRIRTEHFPLTLESARPSHTSQYLCASSETAWGTEAFFGQGTRLTVV.

The chain recombines TRBV9 with TRBJ2-1; the D is unclear. V lost 7 bases to trimming and J lost 5 bases, with 7 bases between them. The CDR3 runs to 11 residues. CDR1 is SGDLS, CDR2 YYNGEE, per germline. The CDR3 bases are TGTGCCAGCGGTAGGGACAATGAGCAGTTCTTC. Amino acid sequence: CASGRDNEQFF.

The chain employs TRBV11-2 and TRBJ1-1; 7 nucleotides align to TRBD1. The J segment lost 6 bases and the V segment lost 5 bases, leaving 9 bases of the junction unmatched. The CDR3 extends over 14 amino acids. The germline CDR1 and CDR2 sequences are SGHAT and FQNNGV. CDR3 bases: TGTGCCAGCAGCCACCTTAGGGGGCGAGCTGAAGCTTTCTTT. Translating gives CASSHLRGRAEAFF. The variable domain in full, completed from reference TRBV11-2 and TRBJ1-1, reads EAGVAQSPRYKIIEKRQSVAFWCNPISGHATLYWYQQILGQGPKLLIQFQNNGVVDDSQLPKDRFSAERLKGVDSTLKIQPAKLEDSAVYLCASSHLRGRAEAFFGQGTRLTVV.

The chain uses TRBV7-8 and TRBJ2-5; no definite D call. V was trimmed by 6 bases and J by 1 base, leaving 15 bases between them. The CDR3 consists of 15 residues. Germline CDR1 is SGHVS and CDR2 is FQNEAQ. CDR3 coding DNA: TGTGCCAGCAGACCGCTACCTACGATCCAAGAGACCCAGTACTTC. It specifies CASRPLPTIQETQYF.

The gene calls are TRBV5-8 and TRBJ1-2; TRBD1 matches 7 bases. Germline values: CDR1 SGHTS, CDR2 YDEGEE. After removal of 5 bases from V and 5 bases from J, the junction contained 9 bases not matched to a gene. This CDR3 is 14 amino acids long. CDR3 sequence: CASRQTQGPYGYTF. CDR3 nucleotide sequence: TGTGCCAGCAGACAAACACAGGGGCCTTATGGCTACACCTTC.

This clone was observed a single time. The chain carries TRBV28 and TRBJ2-7; D tentatively reads TRBD1 or TRBD2 (5 bases each). CDR3 size: 11 residues. Germline CDR1 reads MDHEN; CDR2 reads SYDVKM. Trimming pared 6 bases from V and 11 bases from J, leaving 14 bases between. The CDR3 is CASSPGTVKYF. DNA for the CDR3: TGTGCCAGCAGCCCAGGGACGGTGAAGTACTTC.

To note about this clone: The identical CDR3 is also encoded by other nucleotide sequences in the sample. The chain is built from TRBV7-9 and TRBJ2-3; D ambiguous. Germline assignment: CDR1 SEHNR and CDR2 FQNEAQ (reference sequence). The CDR3 loop spans 13 amino acids. Trimming removed 3 bases at V and 6 bases at J, with 10 bases between. The CDR3 spells CASSLVGTDTQYF. The CDR3, as DNA: TGTGCCAGCAGCTTGGTGGGAACCGATACGCAGTATTTT.

The chain recombines TRBV6-1 with TRBJ2-7; D is perhaps TRBD1 or TRBD2 (5 bases each). The CDR3 is 15 residues long. Trimming stripped 1 base from V and 2 bases from J, with 12 bases between. Germline V gene lookup returns CDR1 MNHNS and CDR2 SASEGT. CDR3 DNA sequence: TGTGCCAGCAGTGAAGGAGGGGTAGGGACCTACGAGCAGTACTTC. Amino acid sequence: CASSEGGVGTYEQYF.

The gene calls are TRBV19 and TRBJ2-1; 7 bases agree with TRBD2. The CDR3 is made up of 14 amino acids. The ends lost 4 bases at V and 12 bases at J; junction bases unmatched: 12. Per the germline V gene, CDR1 is LNHDA and CDR2 is SQIVND (reference sequence). The CDR3 is CASSTGREQGSQFF. In DNA form, the CDR3 reads TGTGCCAGTAGTACGGGGCGGGAGCAAGGTTCGCAGTTCTTC.

The CDR3 DNA follows: TGTGCCAGCAGCGCCCGGGATGCGGGAGCGTATTACAATGAGCAGTTCTTC. This sequence encodes CASSARDAGAYYNEQFF. This sequence joins TRBV9 and TRBJ2-1; 7 bases agree with TRBD2. Per the germline V gene, CDR1 is SGDLS and CDR2 is YYNGEE. V lost 3 bases to trimming and J lost 4 bases; unmatched junction nucleotides: 13. CDR3 length: 17 amino acids.

The V gene is TRBV7-6, the J gene TRBJ1-4; perhaps TRBD1 as D (6 bases). Per germline, CDR1 SGHVS and CDR2 FNYEAQ. The CDR3 totals 15 residues. V lost 4 bases to trimming and J lost 8 bases, with 17 bases between them. The CDR3 protein is CASSSKDRLEEKLFF. The CDR3 DNA reads as TGTGCCAGCAGCTCGAAGGACAGATTGGAAGAAAAACTGTTTTTT.